Listed below are T cell receptor beta chains from one sample, sequenced in a study of T-cell reconstitution after alpha-beta-depleted transplantation in children. TCRdb reprocessed the PCR reads with MiXCR, giving one entry per CDR3 protein. The repertoire holds a few hundred thousand distinct CDR3 sequences, with approximately 10% as singletons. Here the sequenced sample was peripheral blood, taken 180 days after TCRalphabeta/CD19-depleted stem cell transplant. These receptors came from a male patient aged 2-15 years who had a stem cell transplant for chronic granulomatous disease, so the T cells may come from the graft donor. CDR3s include the opening cysteine and the closing phenylalanine or tryptophan. The order of the fields is J gene, clone size, V gene, D gene, CDR3 DNA, CDR3 protein. D genes are given only for firm matches. Only some rows state a clone size, as once, few, many or a class for expanded clones.

J: TRBJ2-1; size: many; V: TRBV9; D: -; DNA: TGTGCCAGCAGCCCACTAGGGTATTACAATGAGCAGTTCTTC; CDR3: CASSPLGYYNEQFF
J: TRBJ2-7; size: many; V: TRBV6-5; D: -; DNA: TGTGCCAGCAGTTACTGGTCCGGCCGGGACGAGCAGTACTTC; CDR3: CASSYWSGRDEQYF
J: TRBJ1-3; size: few; V: TRBV7-2; D: -; DNA: TGTGCCAGCAGCTTTAAGGGGAGCTCTGGAAACACCATATATTTT; CDR3: CASSFKGSSGNTIYF
J: TRBJ1-1; size: many; V: TRBV27; D: -; DNA: TGTGCCAGCAGTGGGGGGGGGAGCACTGAAGCTTTCTTT; CDR3: CASSGGGSTEAFF
J: TRBJ2-4; size: many; V: TRBV18; D: TRBD2; DNA: TGTGCCAGCTCACCCCCTCAGTCCCCGGGAGGGCCGGGCAAAAACATTCAGTACTTC; CDR3: CASSPPQSPGGPGKNIQYF
J: TRBJ2-7; size: many; V: TRBV20-1; D: TRBD2; DNA: TGCAGTGCTAGAGATCTAGCGGGAGGGCCTTACGAGCAGTACTTC; CDR3: CSARDLAGGPYEQYF
J: TRBJ1-1; size: many; V: TRBV6-2/TRBV6-3; D: TRBD1; DNA: TGTGCCAGCAGTTATAAAGACAGGGGGCGCTTCACTGAAGCTTTCTTT; CDR3: CASSYKDRGRFTEAFF
J: TRBJ2-5; size: many; V: TRBV28; D: TRBD2; DNA: TGTGCCAGCAGTTTCGGACTAGCGGGAGGGACAGAGACCCAGTACTTC; CDR3: CASSFGLAGGTETQYF
J: TRBJ2-5; size: many; V: TRBV28; D: -; DNA: TGTGCCAGCACCCGGCCCGCGGGACGCGAGACCCAGTACTTC; CDR3: CASTRPAGRETQYF
J: TRBJ2-2; size: many; V: TRBV5-1; D: TRBD2; DNA: TGCGCCAGCTACAGACTAGCGGGAGACCCAAAGGGGCTGTTTTTT; CDR3: CASYRLAGDPKGLFF
J: TRBJ1-1; size: -; V: TRBV12-3/TRBV12-4; D: TRBD1; DNA: TGTGCCAGCAGCCGGGACAGGGTCTCCTTCCGGGACACTGAAGCTTTCTTT; CDR3: CASSRDRVSFRDTEAFF
J: TRBJ1-1; size: many; V: TRBV6-2/TRBV6-3; D: -; DNA: TGTGCCAGCAGTTACTCCGACCCGCGAAACACTGAAGCTTTCTTT; CDR3: CASSYSDPRNTEAFF
J: TRBJ2-2; size: many; V: TRBV12-3/TRBV12-4; D: -; DNA: TGTGCCAGCACCCCCGGGACCGGGGAGCTGTTTTTT; CDR3: CASTPGTGELFF
J: TRBJ2-2; size: many; V: TRBV5-1; D: TRBD2; DNA: TGCGCCAGCCGGGGGGGAGAGCCAAACACCGGGGAGCTGTTTTTT; CDR3: CASRGGEPNTGELFF
J: TRBJ2-5; size: few; V: TRBV12-3/TRBV12-4; D: TRBD1; DNA: TGTGCCAGCAGTCCTACAGGGGTGCGGGAGACCCAGTACTTC; CDR3: CASSPTGVRETQYF
J: TRBJ2-1; size: many; V: TRBV11-2; D: TRBD2; DNA: TGTGCCAGCAGCTTAAGACTAGCGGGCCCCGGAGGAGGCAATGAGCAGTTCTTC; CDR3: CASSLRLAGPGGGNEQFF
J: TRBJ2-5; size: -; V: TRBV5-6; D: -; DNA: TGTGTCAGCAGCTGGCTTCAGGGGTACCAAGAGACCCAGTACTTC; CDR3: CVSSWLQGYQETQYF
J: TRBJ2-6; size: -; V: TRBV18; D: -; DNA: TGTGCCAGCTCACCCCTTTCAAGCTCTGGGGCCAACGTCCTGACTTTC; CDR3: CASSPLSSSGANVLTF
J: TRBJ2-1; size: many; V: TRBV29-1; D: TRBD1; DNA: TGCAGCGTTGGTCGACAGGGGTACAATGAGCAGTTCTTC; CDR3: CSVGRQGYNEQFF
J: TRBJ2-7; size: -; V: TRBV20-1; D: TRBD2; DNA: TGCTGTGCTAGCGGGACTAGCGGGTCGAGCTCCTACGAGCAGTACTTC; CDR3: CCASGTSGSSSYEQYF
J: TRBJ2-2; size: many; V: TRBV7-9; D: -; DNA: TGTGCCAGCAGCTCAAAGAACACCGGGGAGCTGTTTTTT; CDR3: CASSSKNTGELFF
J: TRBJ1-1; size: -; V: TRBV30; D: -; DNA: TGTGCCTCCGTGGGGGGGATTCGGAGGAACACTGAAGCTTTCTTT; CDR3: CASVGGIRRNTEAFF
J: TRBJ2-7; size: many; V: TRBV7-3; D: TRBD2; DNA: TGTGCCAGCAGCTTAACGTCGCTAGCGGGAGACGAGCAGTACTTC; CDR3: CASSLTSLAGDEQYF
J: TRBJ1-5; size: many; V: TRBV12-3/TRBV12-4; D: -; DNA: TGTGCCAGCAGTAAAGGACCGGAAGGTAATCAGCCCCAGCATTTT; CDR3: CASSKGPEGNQPQHF
J: TRBJ2-4; size: -; V: TRBV20-1; D: -; DNA: TGCAGTCAAACTCCCGGGGGAAAAGGAAACATTCAGTACTTC; CDR3: CSQTPGGKGNIQYF
J: TRBJ2-6; size: many; V: TRBV5-5; D: -; DNA: TGTGCCAGCAGCTTGGCTGGGTCTGGGGCCAACGTCCTGACTTTC; CDR3: CASSLAGSGANVLTF
J: TRBJ2-3; size: many; V: TRBV20-1; D: TRBD2; DNA: TGCAGTGCTATTAATAGCGGGAGGGCCACAGATACGCAGTATTTT; CDR3: CSAINSGRATDTQYF
J: TRBJ2-7; size: -; V: TRBV20-1; D: TRBD1; DNA: TGCAGTGCTAGAGCTCTGACAGGGCTCAGCTACGAGCAGTACTTC; CDR3: CSARALTGLSYEQYF
J: TRBJ2-7; size: many; V: TRBV9; D: -; DNA: TGTGCCAGCAGCGACACGGACAAGCCCTACGAGCAGTACTTC; CDR3: CASSDTDKPYEQYF
J: TRBJ2-7; size: many; V: TRBV28; D: -; DNA: TGTGCCAGCCCTCCCCGCCTAGGGGGGGTTTGGGGGCAGTACTTC; CDR3: CASPPRLGGVWGQYF
J: TRBJ2-1; size: few; V: TRBV2; D: -; DNA: TGTGCCAGCGGAGGTGAGCAGTTCTTC; CDR3: CASGGEQFF
J: TRBJ1-1; size: many; V: TRBV27; D: -; DNA: TGTGCCAGCAGTTTAATCGGGGCCTGGAACACTGAAGCTTTCTTT; CDR3: CASSLIGAWNTEAFF
J: TRBJ2-2; size: many; V: TRBV5-5; D: TRBD2; DNA: TGTGCCAGCAGCATAACTAGCGGGAGTTGGACCGGGGAGCTGTTTTTT; CDR3: CASSITSGSWTGELFF
J: TRBJ2-7; size: many; V: TRBV12-3/TRBV12-4; D: -; DNA: TGTGCCAGCAGTACCGGGACACTCCACGAGCAGTACTTC; CDR3: CASSTGTLHEQYF